This T cell receptor beta chain is drawn from a study of cytomegalovirus exposure and HLA in healthy donors. Whole-study context: In a later analysis, the roughly 120 validation repertoires were reported to have used the same platform as the roughly 600 first-cohort repertoires.

Study observations and caveats: In the 130 or so validation repertoires, a later analysis found that first-cohort TCR clusters tended to co-occur. Cytomegalovirus status was reportedly diagnosed by the classifier with high specificity and sensitivity.

Sequenced by immunoSEQ multiplex PCR; TCRdb stores in-frame clones only, minus some. This table has tens of thousands of clones, 96% appearing once. Germline-derived CDR1 and CDR2 are SGHNT and YYREEE (reference sequence). The CDR3 covers 15 residues. V lost 4 bases and J lost 4; bases outside the gene matches: 8. In this sample, this clone turned up once. Its matching antigen is unknown. The chain has TRBV5-4 and TRBJ2-7, with 10 bases identical to TRBD1. The receptor comes from a man aged 18 to 30 in good health and CMV-seronegative. Sequenced sample: PBMCs. In nucleotides, the CDR3 is TGTGCCAGCAGCCCAGGCGACAGGGGGCGATACGAGCAGTACTTC. This translates into CASSPGDRGRYEQYF.